This TCR beta chain stems from a study of blood T cell repertoires in COVID-19. Study-wide context: The cDNA or gDNA used as material had been derived from T cells, B-cell-depleted T cells, or PBMCs.

The CDR3 has 14 amino acids. V lost 4 bases and J 7 bases, leaving 16 bases between the germline ends. The germline gives CDR1 SGHAT, CDR2 FQNNGV. Original processing methods: Amplification of reference gene primers was used by the study to estimate nucleated cell counts. Method: immunoSEQ multiplex PCR; TCRdb's copy keeps in-frame clones and lacks some. That table supplies the V and J calls and clone size; D and trimming were determined from the DNA. The sample holds over 150,000 clones, 86% seen once. This clone showed up just once. The rearrangement links TRBV11-2 to TRBJ1-1, with D possibly matching TRBD1 (6 bases). This TCR was recovered from a man aged 65 to 79 with active or convalescent COVID-19. Material: peripheral blood. The CDR3 here is CASSSGTWVVEAFF. The CDR3 bases are TGTGCCAGCAGCTCCGGGACATGGGTAGTTGAAGCTTTCTTT.